Included here is one T cell receptor (beta chain) sequence, with context. The sample holds many counts of this clonotype. Its antigen is currently not known. No per-base quality is available; no much larger clone lies one base away. The donors were 40 or so Caucasian individuals from Russia, aged 6 to 90 years, who were systemically healthy. Each donor gave 8 to 10 milliliters of peripheral blood, drawn into EDTA-treated Vacutainer tubes. Ficoll-Paque density-gradient centrifugation was used to isolate PBMCs, with at least 6.5 million per sample. Trizol reagent was used to extract total RNA from the PBMCs, yielding at least 5 micrograms per sample. For every donor, flow cytometry on a PBMC aliquot measured the percentage of naive CD45RAhigh/CD27high T cells. This sample stems from a study of blood T cells in healthy people across ages (dated by TCRdb to the mid-2010s). Study-level background: Template switching captured roughly one uniquely barcoded TCR beta cDNA molecule per two T cells in model experiments. Age-related changes in TCR beta repertoire diversity were measured in the study by deep sequencing normalized with unique cDNA molecular identifiers. The study analyzed two additional independent replicas of 1 million unique cDNA reads from the same blood draw for two donors, one aged 18 to 30 and one aged 80 or older. The donors were split into four age groups: young (average 16 years), middle-aged (around 37), aged (around 67) and long-lived (about 74). To avoid experimental bias, donors of different ages were spread randomly across the sequencing lanes. General findings and caveats noted by the study authors: As age increased, observed TCR beta diversity per million T cells dropped in a roughly linear way, and a significant reduction was already evident by age about 40. A strong correlation was found between observed TCR beta diversity and the percentage of naive T cells measured by flow cytometry. Because donor CMV infection status was unknown, age-related changes in expanded clonotypes were potentially confounded. Compared with the aged group, the long-lived group had more naive CD4+ T cells, fewer expanded clones and increased TCR diversity, a pattern suggesting age selection. Conclusive comparison of naive and antigen-experienced compartments was prevented by the profiling of bulk unsorted PBMCs. Estimates of total diversity based on one million sequenced T cells were regarded as lower bounds and as underestimates.

Based on the germline V gene, the CDR1 and CDR2 sequences are LGHNA and YNFKEQ. The CDR3 contains 17 residues, cysteine and phenylalanine counted. The sequence is cut down to CDR3 DNA, 51 bases in frame from base 1. Ends trimmed: V by 1 base, J by 7 bases; bases unmatched to a gene: 10. The library was built by means of 5' RACE. Sequencing was carried out with an Illumina HiSeq 2500. A second roughly 6 to 12 cycle PCR used a sample-barcoded 5' primer and a J-beta primer mix. Each TCR beta cDNA molecule received a unique molecular identifier from a template-switch 5' adaptor carrying 12 random nucleotides. Each sample yielded at least 2.5 million CDR3-containing paired-end reads. First-strand cDNA was synthesized from all RNA with the Mint cDNA synthesis kit, primed by a TRBC-specific oligonucleotide. After uracil-DNA glycosylase treatment, a first 18-cycle PCR used universal primers M1SS and BC2_uni_R on all cDNA. For the original study's pipeline: For normalization, 1 million high-quality reads, each with a distinct molecular identifier, were randomly selected from each sample. Reads with shared molecular identifiers were discarded instead of being binned into consensus sequences. MiTCR, run with a Q25 quality threshold and the strictest error-elimination algorithm, handled CDR3 identification, clonotype clustering and error correction. A nonparametric unseen species model with Euler transformation was used to estimate a lower bound on total TCR beta diversity. Through fastp at Q25 and MiXCR, TCRdb rebuilt clones from the public reads, retaining in-frame beta chains. Duplicate CDR3 protein sequences are folded into a single record with the most common DNA and genes. These V and J calls rely on TCRdb rather than the paper's analysis. Recorded for this sample are 870,000 or so distinct CDR3 sequences; about 30% of them occurred a single time. The top ten hold roughly 17% of the sample.

Here the chain combines TRBV4-2 and TRBJ1-2, and 12 junctional nucleotides match TRBD1. Sequences were obtained from blood. The sequence came from a woman of 80 years or more in good health. The DNA reads as follows: TGTGCCAGCAGCCAAGTGGGGACAGGGGGCGCCACGGCTGGCTACACCTTC. Translation gives CASSQVGTGGATAGYTF.